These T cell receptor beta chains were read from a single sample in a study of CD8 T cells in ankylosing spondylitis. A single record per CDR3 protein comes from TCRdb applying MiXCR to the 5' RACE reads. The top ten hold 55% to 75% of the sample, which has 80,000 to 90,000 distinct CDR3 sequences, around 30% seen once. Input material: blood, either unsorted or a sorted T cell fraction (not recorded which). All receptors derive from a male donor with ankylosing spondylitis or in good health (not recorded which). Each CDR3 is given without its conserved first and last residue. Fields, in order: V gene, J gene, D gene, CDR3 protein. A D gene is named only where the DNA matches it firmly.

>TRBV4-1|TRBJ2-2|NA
ASGMNTGELF
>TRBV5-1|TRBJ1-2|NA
ASSPRDEPLYGYT
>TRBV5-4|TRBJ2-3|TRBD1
ASTPDRGTDTQY
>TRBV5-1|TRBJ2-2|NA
ASSKELVRPGELF
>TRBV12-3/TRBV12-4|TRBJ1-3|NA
ASSLVGGHTIY
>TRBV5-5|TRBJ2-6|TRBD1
ASSPGQGVSSGANVLT
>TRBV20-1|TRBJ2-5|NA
SAMRGEWETQY
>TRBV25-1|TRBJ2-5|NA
ASSAGTHGWETQY
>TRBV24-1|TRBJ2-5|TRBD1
ATSDRTGRETQY
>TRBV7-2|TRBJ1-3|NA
ASSLVSRSGNTIY
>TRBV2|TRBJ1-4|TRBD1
ASSELGQRNEKLF
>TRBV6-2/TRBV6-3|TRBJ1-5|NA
ASSYGEVNQPQH
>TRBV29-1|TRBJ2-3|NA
SVEDNPRLATDTQY
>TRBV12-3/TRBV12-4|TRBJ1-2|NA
ASSLYLGGGNYGYT
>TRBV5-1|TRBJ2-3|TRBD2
ASSRLASTDTQY
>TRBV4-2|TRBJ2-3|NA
ASSQEPRPFTDTQY
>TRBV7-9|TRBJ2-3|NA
ASSFDSPVADTQY
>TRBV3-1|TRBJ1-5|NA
ASSQGLNQPQH
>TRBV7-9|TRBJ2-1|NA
ASSLERPYNEQF
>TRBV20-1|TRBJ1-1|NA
SARGGATEAF
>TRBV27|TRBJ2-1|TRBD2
ASSTLTSGGANEQF
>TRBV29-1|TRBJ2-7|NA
SVYTEPYEQY
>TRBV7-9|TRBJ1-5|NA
ASSLGSGGSNQPQH
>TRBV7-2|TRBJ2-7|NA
ASSLPTTIFYEQY
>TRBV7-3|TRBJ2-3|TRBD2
ASSRTSGSSDTQY
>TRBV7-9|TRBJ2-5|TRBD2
ASRGLAGQETQY
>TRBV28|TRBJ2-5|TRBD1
ASSLFAVRRGSQETQY
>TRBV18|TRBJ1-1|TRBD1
ASSPAGGTEAF
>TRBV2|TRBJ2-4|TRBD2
ASSELFSWLAGGSLAKNIQY
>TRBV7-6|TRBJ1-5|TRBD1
ASSPGQYNQPQH
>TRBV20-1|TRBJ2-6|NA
SARQDSGANVLT
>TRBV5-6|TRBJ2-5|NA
ASSGKGEETQY
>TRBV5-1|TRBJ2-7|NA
ASSFISTGYYEQY
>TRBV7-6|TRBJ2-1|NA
ASSPRFRGSYNEQF
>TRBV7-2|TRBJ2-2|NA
ASSLRRTRENTGELF
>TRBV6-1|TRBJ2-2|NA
ASTPEGLSNTGELF
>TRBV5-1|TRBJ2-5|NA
ASSLDGRQETQY
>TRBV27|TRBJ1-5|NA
ASSFDRHQPQH
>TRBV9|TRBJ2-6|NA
ASSSLSGANVLT
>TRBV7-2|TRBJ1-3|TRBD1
ASSLATGEAGNTIY
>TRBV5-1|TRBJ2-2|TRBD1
ASSQRTGDTGELF
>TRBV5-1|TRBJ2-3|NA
ASSLGERSDTQY
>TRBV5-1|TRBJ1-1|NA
ASSFGQLNTEAF
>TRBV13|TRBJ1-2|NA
ASSLRVLRGYT
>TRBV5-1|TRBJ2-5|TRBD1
ASSLSGGTGGETQY
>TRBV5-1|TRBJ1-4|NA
ASSQNRDRGEKLF
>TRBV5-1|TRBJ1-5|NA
ASSQQGGSQPQH
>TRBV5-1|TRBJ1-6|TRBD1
ASSPSPGQGDSPLH
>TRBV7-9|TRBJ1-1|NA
ASRPGAMNTEAF
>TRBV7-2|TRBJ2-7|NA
ASSLASGAYEQY
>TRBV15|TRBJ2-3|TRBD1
ATSRGQGVSTDTQY
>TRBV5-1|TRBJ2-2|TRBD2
ASSLVQRGTGELF
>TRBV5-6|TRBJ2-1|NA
ASSWTTENYNEQF
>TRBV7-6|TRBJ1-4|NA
ASSLAPPDGQQKLF
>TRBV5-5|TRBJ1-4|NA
ASSLVVTVGTNEKLF
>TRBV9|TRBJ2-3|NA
ASSTPTMADTQY
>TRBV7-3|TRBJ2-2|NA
ASSLSRRYTGELF
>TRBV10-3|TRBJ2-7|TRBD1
AISAAGQDRGEQY